The clone carrying this T cell receptor beta chain appeared once. The CDR3 totals 15 residues. V shed 7 bases and J 5 bases; nucleotides not matched to a gene: 7. Random-hexamer reverse transcription was applied to roughly 0.5 to 1 ug RNA. One entry per CDR3 protein, called by TCRdb with MiXCR from the immunoSEQ multiplex PCR reads. The sample contains 140,000 or so distinct CDR3 sequences, around 95% of which appear only once. This record belongs to a study of CD8 T cells in Susac syndrome. Under recently defined diagnostic criteria, the patients with Susac syndrome qualified as having definite or probable disease. TEMRA cells were FACS-enriched, and CD8+ and CD4+ T cells were isolated negatively.

The sequence was obtained from a human donor with Susac syndrome. Sample: CD4+ T cells from PBMCs. The chain is built from TRBV12-3 or TRBV12-4 and TRBJ2-1, with 11 bases identical to TRBD2. The CDR3 region is CASTNRLAGNNEQFF. Written as DNA, the CDR3 is TGTGCCAGCACCAACCGACTAGCGGGAAACAATGAGCAGTTCTTC.